The 24 T cell receptor delta chains below come from one sample, sequenced in a study of Vδ1+ human thymocytes. Findings and limits, study-wide: In the thymus, TRG and TRD repertoires looked highly polyclonal with Gaussian CDR3 lengths.

Antigens for these TCRs are unknown. Extracted RNA was reverse transcribed into cDNA. CDR3 amplicons came from multiplex PCR with pooled V-gene forward and constant-region reverse primers. TCRdb reapplied CATT to the multiplex PCR reads. The top ten hold approximately 1% of the sample, which has around 19,000 delta-chain clones, 7.5% to 9% seen once. Sequenced input: Vdelta1+ gamma-delta thymocytes from the thymus. Subset denoted: FACS-sorted CD3+ TCRalphabeta- TCRVdelta1+ TCRVdelta2- thymocytes. The receptors were sampled from a child under two years old who had congenital heart surgery.

V is TRDV1 and J is TRDJ1; TRDD3 matches at 13 bases. Trimming at V came to 0 bases and at J to 3 bases, leaving 16 bases not matched to a gene. The CDR3 contains 21 residues. Germline V gives CDR1 TSWWSYY, CDR2 QGS. The CDR3 sequence is CALGELGRRTGGYVGSDKLIF. The CDR3 nucleotides read TGTGCTCTTGGGGAACTCGGACGGCGTACTGGGGGATACGTAGGGTCCGATAAACTCATCTTT.

The chain combines TRDV1 with TRDJ1, with 8 bases aligning to TRDD3. Germline trimming cut 7 bases from V and 0 bases from J; bases unmatched to any gene: 16. CDR3 length equals 18 residues. CDR1 and CDR2 from the germline V gene are TSWWSYY and QGS. CDR3 in amino acids: CALDSYRYWGAYTDKLIF. CDR3 in DNA: TGTGCTCTTGACTCCTACCGGTACTGGGGGGCCTACACCGATAAACTCATCTTT.

This clone has only a few counts. The rearrangement uses TRDV1 and TRDJ2, with 9 bases lining up with TRDD2. CDR3 length: 18 amino acids. The V gene end was trimmed by 4 bases and the J gene end by 8 bases; junction bases not matched to a gene: 17. CDR1 and CDR2 (germline): TSWWSYY, QGS. This chain's CDR3 is CALGVPLPTRIVRAQLFF. DNA of the CDR3: TGTGCTCTTGGGGTCCCCCTTCCTACGCGGATAGTTAGGGCACAACTCTTCTTT.

The table lists this clone with a few counts. The rearrangement joins TRDV1 to TRDJ1, with 10 bases lining up with TRDD3. V shed 0 bases and J 0 bases; nucleotides not matched to a gene: 16. The length of the CDR3 is 21 residues. Germline CDR1 is TSWWSYY and CDR2 is QGS. The CDR3 DNA reads as TGTGCTCTTGGGGAACTGGGGGTGCAGTCTGGGGGATATTGGGACACCGATAAACTCATCTTT. Its translation: CALGELGVQSGGYWDTDKLIF.

The chain employs TRDV1 and TRDJ1; TRDD3 aligns across 7 bases. The CDR3 loop spans 20 amino acids. J lost 0 bases, V lost 2 bases, and 18 bases had no gene match. Germline V lookup: CDR1 TSWWSYY, CDR2 QGS. CDR3: CALGELVETGIMGYTDKLIF. CDR3 sequence (DNA): TGTGCTCTTGGGGAATTGGTAGAGACGGGGATAATGGGGTACACCGATAAACTCATCTTT.

This sequence joins TRDV1 and TRDJ1, with 10 bases aligning to TRDD3. J was trimmed by 0 bases and V by 0 bases; bases with no gene match: 16. The CDR3 runs to 21 residues. CDR1 and CDR2 from the germline V gene are TSWWSYY and QGS. CDR3 region: CALGELVCDSTGGSYTDKLIF. CDR3 DNA: TGTGCTCTTGGGGAACTAGTCTGTGATTCAACTGGGGGATCGTACACCGATAAACTCATCTTT.

This clone came up a few times. The chain carries TRDV1 and TRDJ1, with TRDD3 matching 11 bases. CDR1 and CDR2 (germline): TSWWSYY, QGS. V was clipped by 0 bases and J by 0 bases; unmatched bases: 12. This CDR3 is 20 amino acids long. The CDR3 is CALGELRPPSGGYHTDKLIF. The CDR3 DNA is TGTGCTCTTGGGGAACTAAGGCCTCCCTCTGGGGGATACCACACCGATAAACTCATCTTT.

This chain uses TRDV1 with TRDJ1, with TRDD3 identical over 10 bases. Since TCRdb gives no J gene, matching the DNA to germline was used here to assign it. CDR1 and CDR2 from the germline V gene are TSWWSYY and QGS. This CDR3 is built from 18 residues. J lost 2 bases, V lost 1 base, and 10 bases had no gene match. CDR3 DNA: TGTGCTCTTGGGGAACGGTGGCTCATACTGGGGGATACCGATAAACTCATCTTT. Protein sequence: CALGERWLILGDTDKLIF.

The J gene is given as TRDJ1, and the V gene is not called; the table calls TRDD3, which could not be checked here. The CDR3 consists of 23 residues. CDR3: CALWELIPHTRTGGGIYTDKLIF. CDR3 in DNA: TGTGCTCTTTGGGAACTAATTCCCCACACGCGTACTGGGGGGGGAATTTACACCGATAAACTCATCTTT.

This clone was detected only a few times. The rearrangement joins TRDV1 to TRDJ1; 7 nucleotides align to TRDD2. The V segment lost 5 bases and the J segment 3 bases; nucleotides outside the gene matches: 24. The CDR3 contains 20 residues. Germline assignment: CDR1 TSWWSYY and CDR2 QGS. CDR3 residues: CALGTDSYGGQPDDSDKLIF. DNA of the CDR3: TGTGCTCTTGGGACGGATTCCTACGGAGGCCAACCCGATGACTCCGATAAACTCATCTTT.

The gene calls are TRDV1 and TRDJ1; 11 bases fit TRDD3. Germline V gene sequence: CDR1 TSWWSYY, CDR2 QGS. The junction had 25 bases not matched to a gene; V was cut back by 2 bases and J by 8 bases. This CDR3 region has 21 residues. For the CDR3, the DNA is TGTGCTCTTGGGGAATTTGGGGTGGCCTACCCTCACCTGGGGGATACCACCAAACTCATCTTT. Encoded protein: CALGEFGVAYPHLGDTTKLIF.

Only a few counts were recorded for this clone. The chain couples TRDV1 to TRDJ1, with unresolved D. The CDR3 extends over 16 amino acids. Germline CDR1 is TSWWSYY and CDR2 is QGS. The V gene lost 4 bases and the J gene lost 0 bases, with 15 bases spanning the gap. Here the CDR3 reads CALGAPSGRDTDKLIF. Written as DNA, the CDR3 is TGTGCTCTTGGGGCTCCCTCCGGGCGGGACACCGATAAACTCATCTTT.

This clone appeared a few times. V usage is TRDV1 and J usage is TRDJ1, with 12 bases aligning to TRDD3. V shed 5 bases, J shed 8 bases, and the junction held 18 bases outside the gene matches. The length of the CDR3 is 18 residues. Germline CDR1 is TSWWSYY and CDR2 is QGS. The CDR3 region has the DNA TGTGCTCTTGGGCTAGGCCTTCCTGGGGGATACGTGTTGGGGAAACTCATCTTT. Translated, it gives CALGLGLPGGYVLGKLIF.

The genes are TRDV1 and TRDJ1; weak D call: TRDD3 (6 bases). V was shortened by 1 base and J by 2 bases, with 20 bases between the two germline ends. The V gene's germline CDR1 is TSWWSYY and CDR2 QGS. The length of the CDR3 is 18 residues. As DNA, the CDR3 is TGTGCTCTTGGGGAACCCGTCCCCTCGGGGATCTTTACCGATAAACTCATCTTT. Residues: CALGEPVPSGIFTDKLIF.

The chain has TRDV1 and TRDJ1, with 10 positions matching TRDD3. Germline lookup yields CDR1 TSWWSYY and CDR2 QGS. Trimming removed 1 base from V and 10 bases from J; junction bases left unmatched: 36. The CDR3 sequence is 24 residues long. DNA of the CDR3: TGTGCTCTTGGGGAACCCCATCCTACGCGTGGCCCAAGTAGGGGGATACGCCCCCCTCCGGGACTCATCTTT. It encodes CALGEPHPTRGPSRGIRPPPGLIF.

The chain carries TRDV1 and TRDJ1; 8 positions match TRDD3. There are 23 residues in the CDR3. The germline CDR1 and CDR2 sequences are TSWWSYY and QGS. The V gene end was trimmed by 1 base and the J gene end by 0 bases; junction bases not matched to a gene: 25. CDR3 in DNA: TGTGCTCTTGGGGAACGGTTGCTAGTCTTCCTTCTACTGGGGGTCGCGTACACCGATAAACTCATCTTT. Its translation: CALGERLLVFLLLGVAYTDKLIF.

The chain recombines TRDV1 with TRDJ1; 9 positions match TRDD3. This CDR3 has 22 residues. J gave up 2 bases and V 8 bases, and 30 bases lay outside the gene matches. Per the germline V gene, CDR1 is TSWWSYY and CDR2 is QGS. The CDR3 DNA reads TGTGCTCTTCCGACCCTTCCCCATACCCGCAGCTGGGGGATGGCGCGGACCGATAAACTCATCTTT. It encodes CALPTLPHTRSWGMARTDKLIF.

The V call is TRDV2, the J call TRDJ1, with D maybe TRDD3 (6 bases). The V gene's germline CDR1 is GEAIGNYY and CDR2 EKD. This CDR3 region has 18 residues. V lost 0 bases, J lost 0 bases, and 19 bases lay in between. The CDR3 nucleotides read TGTGCCTGTGACACCGAACGGATGGGGGGGGTGTACACCGATAAACTCATCTTT. Its translation: CACDTERMGGVYTDKLIF.

This clone appeared a few times. V and J are TRDV1 and TRDJ1; no definite D call. The V gene's germline CDR1 is TSWWSYY and CDR2 QGS. This CDR3 has 14 amino acids. The V and J ends lost 2 bases and 0 bases respectively, with 7 bases between them. CDR3 sequence: CALGEFRDTDKLIF. The DNA for the CDR3 is TGTGCTCTTGGGGAATTCCGGGACACCGATAAACTCATCTTT.

This chain links TRDV1 with TRDJ1; D unresolved. Trimming cost V 0 bases and J 4 bases, with 21 bases left between them. CDR1 and CDR2 (germline): TSWWSYY, QGS. The CDR3 covers 18 residues. CDR3 region: CALGELAGRPVRGDKLIF. Written as DNA, the CDR3 is TGTGCTCTTGGGGAACTTGCAGGGCGACCGGTACGAGGCGATAAACTCATCTTT.

This sequence joins TRDV1 and TRDJ1, with no clear D. Trimming left V 1 base short and J 0 bases short, with 12 bases between. The germline CDR1 and CDR2 sequences are TSWWSYY and QGS. The CDR3 has 16 residues. The CDR3 reads CALGEPPVAYTDKLIF. CDR3 DNA sequence: TGTGCTCTTGGGGAACCCCCTGTGGCATACACCGATAAACTCATCTTT.

This clone was observed a handful of times. This chain joins TRDV1 and TRDJ1; 7 nucleotides agree with TRDD3. The CDR3 is made up of 20 amino acids. Germline V gene lookup returns CDR1 TSWWSYY and CDR2 QGS. V lost 3 bases, J lost 0 bases, and 19 bases stayed unmatched. CDR3 protein: CALGDSRWLRVLGDTDKLIF. The CDR3 nucleotides read TGTGCTCTTGGGGATTCACGCTGGCTACGAGTCCTGGGGGACACCGATAAACTCATCTTT.

For the J gene the call is TRDJ1; the V gene lacks a call. The CDR3 has 17 residues. The DNA for the CDR3 is TGTGCTCTTGGGGAACCACCTCACCCTGATTATCAAGATAAACTCATCTTT. Encoded protein: CALGEPPHPDYQDKLIF.

This clone was counted between two and nine times. The rearrangement links TRDV1 to TRDJ1; a weak D match, TRDD3 (7 bases). V lost 1 base and J lost 0, with 27 bases in between. This CDR3 contains 21 residues. Germline-derived CDR1 and CDR2 are TSWWSYY and QGS. CDR3 nucleotides: TGTGCTCTTGGGGAACGGCCCTCCTACCTTTGGGGGACTTTTCACACCGATAAACTCATCTTT. Its translation: CALGERPSYLWGTFHTDKLIF.